The 30 T cell receptor beta chains listed next were all sequenced from one sample in a study of cytomegalovirus exposure and HLA in healthy donors (dated 2017 in TCRdb). Library construction relied on the immunoSEQ multiplex PCR assay. The multiplex PCR relied on a mix of 60 forward primers for TCR Vbeta segments and 13 reverse primers for TCR Jbeta segments. Drawn from immuneACCESS, this table holds only the in-frame rearrangements with V and J called that TCRdb kept. Clones are partly lost; checked studies trace under half to an unresolved V gene and leave the rest unexplained. This sample holds roughly 230,000 clones; over 75% were observed only once. The ten most abundant clones make up about 0.45% of the sample. Sequenced: PBMCs. The receptors were gathered from a boy younger than 18 in good health and CMV-seronegative.

The V and J genes are TRBV5-4 and TRBJ1-2; 7 bases line up with TRBD1. Looked up from germline, CDR1 is SGHNT and CDR2 is YYREEE (reference sequence). CDR3 size: 13 residues. The junction had 8 bases not matched to a gene; V was cut back by 4 bases and J by 8 bases. The CDR3 DNA follows: TGTGCCAGCAGCAAACCAGGGGGAGAGGGCTACACCTTC. It yields the protein CASSKPGGEGYTF.

V is TRBV6-5 and J is TRBJ1-1; 10 bases line up with TRBD1. This CDR3 spans 15 amino acids. Trimming removed 7 bases from V and 0 bases from J; junction bases left unmatched: 5. Germline lookup yields CDR1 MNHEY and CDR2 SVGAGI. The CDR3 spells CASIRTGGVNTEAFF. DNA of the CDR3: TGTGCCAGCATTCGGACAGGGGGTGTGAACACTGAAGCTTTCTTT.

V is TRBV25-1 and J is TRBJ2-3; unclear D gene. Trimming took 2 bases from V and 6 from J, leaving 18 bases between them. The V gene's germline CDR1 is MGHDK and CDR2 SYGVNS. The CDR3 totals 16 residues. DNA of the CDR3: TGTGCCAGCAGTGAAGTCACTCACGAAAACGAGGATACGCAGTATTTT. It codes for CASSEVTHENEDTQYF.

The chain has TRBV7-3 and TRBJ2-1; 8 bases are a match to TRBD2. The CDR3 consists of 15 residues. The trim removed 5 bases at V and 6 bases at J, leaving 9 bases unmatched. CDR1 is SGHTA, CDR2 FQGTGA, per germline. DNA for the CDR3: TGTGCCAGCAGCCCCGGAGGTAGCGGGGCCAATGAGCAGTTCTTC. It codes for CASSPGGSGANEQFF.

This clone came up a few times. The CDR3 loop reads CASSPGTGTSSEQFF. CDR3 DNA sequence: TGTGCCAGCAGCCCGGGGACAGGGACGTCGAGTGAGCAGTTCTTC. The chain couples TRBV5-4 to TRBJ2-1; the match to TRBD1 covers 9 bases. Per the germline V gene, CDR1 is SGHNT and CDR2 is YYREEE (reference sequence). Trimming took 4 bases from V and 9 from J; bases not matched to a gene: 11. The CDR3 totals 15 residues.

The CDR3 protein is CASSLKGLSGQYF. DNA for the CDR3: TGTGCCAGCAGCTTAAAGGGGTTATCGGGGCAGTATTTT. The rearrangement uses TRBV7-2 and TRBJ2-3, with D perhaps matching TRBD1 (5 bases). V was trimmed by 2 bases and J by 11 bases, leaving 14 bases between them. CDR1 SGHTA and CDR2 FQGNSA come from the germline V gene. The CDR3 has 13 amino acids.

This clone was seen a single time. This sequence joins TRBV5-1 and TRBJ2-1; 7 bases are a match to TRBD2. CDR3 length: 13 amino acids. The germline CDR1 and CDR2 sequences are SGHRS and YFSETQ. V was pared by 0 bases and J by 7 bases, with 1 base of the junction left unmatched. CDR3 sequence: CASSLAGGNEQFF. CDR3 DNA sequence: TGCGCCAGCAGCTTGGCCGGGGGGAATGAGCAGTTCTTC.

To note about this clone: Mismatch with germline at one junction end may stem from a read error. The chain links TRBV6-6 to TRBJ1-1, with TRBD1 identical over 8 bases. This CDR3 is 15 amino acids long. Germline CDR1 reads MNHNY; CDR2 reads SVGAGI (reference sequence). The CDR3 DNA follows: TGTGCCGGCAGTTACCCTGGACAGGGAAACACTGAAGCTTTCTTT. It is translated as CAGSYPGQGNTEAFF.

This chain connects TRBV10-3 to TRBJ2-1; TRBD2 agrees at 7 bases. This CDR3 spans 14 amino acids. V lost 3 bases, J lost 3 bases, and 2 bases stayed unmatched. CDR1 is ENHRY and CDR2 is SYGVKD in the germline V gene. As DNA, the CDR3 is TGTGCCATCAGTGAAGGGACTATCTACAATGAGCAGTTCTTC. Its protein product is CAISEGTIYNEQFF.

The genes are TRBV29-1 and TRBJ1-1; 9 nucleotides align to TRBD1. Trimming cost V 5 bases and J 1 base; bases outside gene matches: 8. This CDR3 comprises 15 residues. Germline assignment: CDR1 SQVTM and CDR2 ANQGSEA. The CDR3 nucleotides are TGCAGCGTTAATGGGGACAGGGAGGAGAACACTGAAGCTTTCTTT. Translating it yields CSVNGDREENTEAFF. The complete variable domain, with remaining parts taken from reference TRBV29-1 and TRBJ1-1, reads SAVISQKPSRDICQRGTSLTIQCQVDSQVTMMFWYRQQPGQSLTLIATANQGSEATYESGFVIDKFPISRPNLTFSTLTVSNMSPEDSSIYLCSVNGDREENTEAFFGQGTRLTVV.

The count of this clone is one. This rearrangement joins TRBV2 to TRBJ2-2, with TRBD1 matching over 8 bases. V shed 8 bases and J 0 bases; nucleotides not matched to a gene: 2. CDR3 length: 14 amino acids. Germline V gives CDR1 SNHLY, CDR2 FYNNEI. The CDR3 reads CASEDRANTGELFF. DNA of the CDR3: TGTGCCAGCGAGGACAGGGCGAACACCGGGGAGCTGTTTTTT.

The V gene is TRBV29-1, the J gene TRBJ2-1; weak D call: TRBD2 (7 bases). Trimming stripped 6 bases from V and 9 bases from J, with 18 bases between. Germline V lookup: CDR1 SQVTM, CDR2 ANQGSEA. The CDR3 sequence is 13 residues long. CDR3 in amino acids: CSVARGAEGEQFF. CDR3 sequence (DNA): TGCAGCGTCGCACGGGGGGCGGAAGGTGAGCAGTTCTTC.

V and J are TRBV6-4 and TRBJ1-2; D might be TRBD1 (6 bases). This CDR3 spans 14 amino acids. Germline-derived CDR1 and CDR2 are MRHNA and SNTAGT. Trimming took 4 bases from V and 8 from J, leaving 17 bases between them. CDR3 amino acids: CASSAQPGRGGYTF. As DNA, the CDR3 is TGTGCCAGCAGTGCACAACCAGGGAGGGGGGGCTACACCTTC.

This chain connects TRBV30 to TRBJ1-6; TRBD1 might be the D (5 bases). This CDR3 contains 13 residues. Trimming left V 3 bases short and J 10 bases short, with 13 bases between. The germline V gene encodes CDR1 GTSNPN and CDR2 SVGIG (reference sequence). The CDR3 DNA reads as TGTGCCTGGAGGGGAGGGAGGGACTCACCCCTCCACTTT. It specifies CAWRGGRDSPLHF.

The chain uses TRBV30 and TRBJ2-3; possibly TRBD2 for D (6 bases). The CDR3 sequence is 16 residues long. Trimming took 4 bases from V and 7 from J, leaving 24 bases between them. Germline V gives CDR1 GTSNPN, CDR2 SVGIG (reference sequence). CDR3: CAWTLLAVGGEHTQYF. The CDR3 region has the DNA TGTGCCTGGACCCTCTTAGCGGTGGGCGGAGAACATACGCAGTATTTT.

The rearrangement joins TRBV18 to TRBJ1-4; 9 bases align to TRBD1. This CDR3 comprises 16 residues. Germline CDR1 is KGHSH and CDR2 is LQKENI. With 1 base clipped from V and 8 bases from J, the junction kept 8 bases outside the gene matches. Written as DNA, the CDR3 is TGTGCCAGCTCACCACGAGTAGGGACAGGGAACGAAAAACTGTTTTTT. This gives the protein CASSPRVGTGNEKLFF.

The rearrangement uses TRBV30 and TRBJ1-1, with TRBD1 identical over 7 bases. The CDR3 covers 13 residues. V lost 0 bases, J lost 4 bases, and 2 bases stayed unmatched. Germline V gene data show CDR1 as GTSNPN and CDR2 as SVGIG (reference sequence). Written as DNA, the CDR3 is TGTGCCTGGAGTGTCAGGGGGTTCACTGAAGCTTTCTTT. It specifies CAWSVRGFTEAFF. The whole variable domain, filled in from reference TRBV30 and TRBJ1-1, reads SQTIHQWPATLVQPVGSPLSLECTVEGTSNPNLYWYRQAAGRGLQLLFYSVGIGQISSEVPQNLSASRPQDRQFILSSKKLLLSDSGFYLCAWSVRGFTEAFFGQGTRLTVV.

V usage is TRBV19 and J usage is TRBJ2-2, with TRBD2 as a possible D gene (5 bases). Germline V lookup: CDR1 LNHDA, CDR2 SQIVND (reference sequence). The CDR3 is 16 residues long. V lost 2 bases to trimming and J lost 8 bases, with 18 bases between them. CDR3 sequence (DNA): TGTGCCAGTAGTATATCGGCCCGGGGTGCGACGGGGGAGCTGTTTTTT. This codes for CASSISARGATGELFF.

J is TRBJ1-1 and V is TRBV4-2, with a tentative D call TRBD1 (6 bases). This CDR3 is 13 amino acids long. Germline loops: CDR1 LGHNA, CDR2 YNFKEQ. Trimming removed 4 bases at V and 5 bases at J, with 11 bases between. The CDR3 region is CASSRGQGTEAFF. For the CDR3, the DNA is TGTGCCAGCAGCCGAGGCCAGGGGACTGAAGCTTTCTTT.

The chain carries TRBV6-6 and TRBJ2-1; D call uncertain. This CDR3 has 13 amino acids. Germline V lookup: CDR1 MNHNY, CDR2 SVGAGI (reference sequence). V lost 0 bases, J lost 7 bases, and 7 bases lay in between. The CDR3 loop reads CASSYSERNEQFF. The CDR3 DNA is TGTGCCAGCAGTTACTCCGAGAGGAATGAGCAGTTCTTC.

The rearrangement uses TRBV7-2 and TRBJ1-2; D not certain. The germline V and J ends were trimmed by 0 bases and 7 bases, with 12 bases remaining between them. The CDR3 is 14 amino acids. Germline values: CDR1 SGHTA, CDR2 FQGNSA. The chain's CDR3 is CASSLAAAESGYTF. The CDR3 DNA follows: TGTGCCAGCAGCTTAGCGGCGGCAGAGTCTGGCTACACCTTC.

This clone showed up just once. This chain joins TRBV9 and TRBJ1-3; 8 nucleotides match TRBD1. Looked up from germline, CDR1 is SGDLS and CDR2 is YYNGEE. V trimming: 3 bases; J trimming: 3 bases; junction bases outside the gene matches: 2. The CDR3 length is 14 residues. The CDR3 protein is CASSGTGGGNTIYF. CDR3 nucleotides: TGTGCCAGCAGCGGAACAGGGGGTGGAAACACCATATATTTT.

This chain uses TRBV5-4 with TRBJ2-2; tentatively, D is TRBD2 (5 bases). This CDR3 spans 16 amino acids. V lost 2 bases to trimming and J lost 4 bases, with 15 bases between them. Per germline, CDR1 SGHNT and CDR2 YYREEE (reference sequence). In nucleotides, the CDR3 is TGTGCCAGCAGCTTTGGACTGCCTCGGAGCACCGGGGAGCTGTTTTTT. This codes for CASSFGLPRSTGELFF.

The V call is TRBV7-2, the J call TRBJ2-7; 9 bases line up with TRBD2. Losses at the gene ends were 1 base for V and 3 bases for J; bases not matched to a gene: 7. The CDR3 has 16 amino acids. Germline V gene data show CDR1 as SGHTA and CDR2 as FQGNSA. CDR3 residues: CASSLGGLAPGYEQYF. In nucleotides, the CDR3 is TGTGCCAGCAGCTTAGGGGGACTAGCCCCCGGCTACGAGCAGTACTTC.

This chain uses TRBV2 with TRBJ1-1, with D tentatively TRBD1 (5 bases). CDR1 is SNHLY and CDR2 is FYNNEI in the germline V gene. With 8 bases removed from V and 1 base from J, the gap between germline ends came to 29 bases. The CDR3 spans 19 residues. CDR3 bases: TGTGCCAGCTCTCCCAGGGCCTCTTATATACCCTCCAAGAACACTGAAGCTTTCTTT. Its translation: CASSPRASYIPSKNTEAFF.

This clone occurred a few times. The chain employs TRBV19 and TRBJ1-1; no reliable D call. CDR3 length: 13 residues. Trimming stripped 6 bases from V and 0 bases from J, with 8 bases between. Germline V gene data show CDR1 as LNHDA and CDR2 as SQIVND (reference sequence). The DNA of the CDR3 is TGTGCCAGTAGGAGTCCTATGAACACTGAAGCTTTCTTT. Residues: CASRSPMNTEAFF.

This chain joins TRBV6-1 and TRBJ2-1; 8 bases fit TRBD2. CDR3 length: 15 residues. The V segment lost 5 bases and the J segment 4 bases; nucleotides outside the gene matches: 7. Germline V gives CDR1 MNHNS, CDR2 SASEGT. CDR3 sequence (DNA): TGTGCCAGCAGTAGACTAGCGACGGGGTACAATGAGCAGTTCTTC. This encodes CASSRLATGYNEQFF.

The chain combines TRBV5-1 with TRBJ2-7; unclear D gene. CDR1 and CDR2 (germline): SGHRS, YFSETQ. This CDR3 comprises 15 residues. Trimming took 2 bases from V and 0 from J, leaving 12 bases between them. CDR3 coding DNA: TGCGCCAGCAGCTTCTCGACATCCATCTCCTACGAGCAGTACTTC. Protein sequence: CASSFSTSISYEQYF.

The genes are TRBV2 and TRBJ2-3; 10 bases fit TRBD2. CDR3 length equals 16 residues. Trimming removed 6 bases from V and 3 bases from J; junction bases left unmatched: 9. CDR1 SNHLY and CDR2 FYNNEI come from the germline V gene. The CDR3 here is CASRGDRLAGTDTQYF. The CDR3 DNA sequence: TGTGCCAGCAGGGGTGACCGACTAGCGGGTACAGATACGCAGTATTTT.

The sample holds one count of this clone. The chain combines TRBV6-1 with TRBJ1-6; D is possibly TRBD1 (5 bases). The CDR3 extends over 15 amino acids. Looked up from germline, CDR1 is MNHNS and CDR2 is SASEGT. V was shortened by 3 bases and J by 6 bases, with 12 bases between the two germline ends. CDR3 amino acids: CASSETTGPNSPLHF. In nucleotides, the CDR3 is TGTGCCAGCAGTGAGACCACAGGCCCTAATTCACCCCTCCACTTT.